The 14 T cell receptor beta chains below were found in one sample sequenced in a study of T cell responses to AZD1222 COVID-19 vaccine. Assay used: immunoSEQ multiplex PCR; TCRdb lists only in-frame clones, some missing. The sample lists approximately 150,000 clones, over 80% occurring once. This specimen consisted of peripheral blood, obtained 28 days after the second dose of the MenACWY control vaccine. These receptors all come from an adult who received the MenACWY meningococcal vaccine as a control.

The chain recombines TRBV28 with TRBJ1-1; tentatively, D is TRBD1 (5 bases). Per the germline V gene, CDR1 is MDHEN and CDR2 is SYDVKM. V was pared by 5 bases and J by 12 bases, with 19 bases between. This CDR3 comprises 13 residues. The CDR3 reads CASSTTQAAAPFF. DNA of the CDR3: TGTGCCAGCAGTACAACACAGGCCGCCGCGCCTTTCTTT.

The chain links TRBV19 to TRBJ1-2; D perhaps matches TRBD1 (6 bases). Germline V CDR1 and CDR2: LNHDA, SQIVND (reference sequence). There are 15 residues in the CDR3. With 4 bases removed from V and 4 bases from J, the gap between germline ends came to 16 bases. Here the CDR3 reads CASSTPTGRSYGYTF. Here the CDR3 DNA reads TGTGCCAGTAGTACCCCGACAGGCCGGAGCTATGGCTACACCTTC.

This clone came up a few times. The V call is TRBV6-5, the J call TRBJ1-2; 7 nucleotides line up with TRBD1. The CDR3 runs 16 residues. Germline V gene data show CDR1 as MNHEY and CDR2 as SVGAGI. With 1 base clipped from V and 9 bases from J, the junction kept 14 bases outside the gene matches. In DNA form, the CDR3 reads TGTGCCAGCAGTTACTATGTGGGGTCTTCAGGGGGGAGCTACACCTTC. Protein sequence: CASSYYVGSSGGSYTF.

The J gene is TRBJ2-3, the V gene TRBV7-9, with a tentative D call TRBD2 (5 bases). Per germline, CDR1 SEHNR and CDR2 FQNEAQ (reference sequence). V was pared by 2 bases and J by 6 bases, with 21 bases between. There are 17 residues in the CDR3. In DNA form, the CDR3 reads TGTGCCAGCAGCTTATTAGAGGGCCCCGGGGTTCAGGATACGCAGTATTTT. This sequence encodes CASSLLEGPGVQDTQYF.

V gene TRBV24-1 combines with J gene TRBJ2-2; perhaps TRBD2 as D (5 bases). Germline CDR1 KGHDR, CDR2 SFDVKD. The CDR3 is made up of 15 amino acids. Trimming stripped 4 bases from V and 3 bases from J, with 11 bases between. CDR3 amino acids: CATSEQGLYTGELFF. In DNA form, the CDR3 reads TGTGCCACCAGTGAACAAGGACTTTACACCGGGGAGCTGTTTTTT.

The chain carries TRBV28 and TRBJ2-2; D perhaps matches TRBD1 (7 bases). This CDR3 has 14 amino acids. Germline CDR1 is MDHEN and CDR2 is SYDVKM. V shed 2 bases and J shed 6 bases, with 10 bases lying between them. CDR3 coding DNA: TGTGCCAGCAGTTTACGGGGGACAGCCGGGGAGCTGTTTTTT. It codes for CASSLRGTAGELFF.

V usage is TRBV9 and J usage is TRBJ2-5, with TRBD2 matching over 10 bases. Germline CDR1 and CDR2: SGDLS and YYNGEE. This CDR3 spans 13 amino acids. Trimming took 2 bases from V and 5 from J; bases not matched to a gene: 0. This CDR3 reads CASSVGLAETQYF. In nucleotides, the CDR3 is TGTGCCAGCAGCGTGGGACTAGCGGAGACCCAGTACTTC.

This chain connects TRBV28 to TRBJ1-2; D is uncertain. Deletions cut 8 bases from V and 7 bases from J, with 11 bases between. The CDR3 is 11 amino acids. Per germline, CDR1 MDHEN and CDR2 SYDVKM. CDR3 DNA: TGTGCCAGCCAGACGGACTTTGGCTACACCTTC. It encodes CASQTDFGYTF.

The gene calls are TRBV5-6 and TRBJ2-7; D possibly matches TRBD1 or TRBD2 (5 bases each). Trimming cost V 3 bases and J 4 bases, with 20 bases left between them. Germline CDR1 is SGHDT and CDR2 is YYEEEE. The CDR3 extends over 16 amino acids. The CDR3 loop reads CASSSPYRGAVYEQYF. In DNA form, the CDR3 reads TGTGCCAGCAGCTCCCCATACAGAGGGGCGGTATACGAGCAGTACTTC.

V is TRBV24-1 and J is TRBJ2-5; the match to TRBD1 covers 8 bases. J lost 5 bases, V lost 0 bases, and 4 bases had no gene match. This CDR3 has 15 residues. The germline V gene encodes CDR1 KGHDR and CDR2 SFDVKD. CDR3 sequence (DNA): TGTGCCACCAGTGATTTGGGACAGGGATGGGAGACCCAGTACTTC. It yields the protein CATSDLGQGWETQYF.

V and J are TRBV27 and TRBJ1-1, with D unclear. Per the germline V gene, CDR1 is MNHEY and CDR2 is SMNVEV (reference sequence). The V and J ends lost 3 bases and 8 bases respectively, with 16 bases between them. This CDR3 comprises 14 residues. CDR3 sequence (DNA): TGTGCCAGCAGTTTTTCCAGCGGGGAAGGGGAAGCTTTCTTT. Its translation is CASSFSSGEGEAFF.

The V call is TRBV7-9, the J call TRBJ2-3; 7 nucleotides agree with TRBD2. V trimming: 2 bases; J trimming: 0 bases; junction bases outside the gene matches: 2. The CDR3 consists of 15 residues. Germline V gene data show CDR1 as SEHNR and CDR2 as FQNEAQ (reference sequence). The CDR3 is CASSLLAESTDTQYF. Here the CDR3 DNA reads TGTGCCAGCAGCTTACTAGCGGAGAGCACAGATACGCAGTATTTT. The complete variable domain, with remaining parts taken from reference TRBV7-9 and TRBJ2-3, reads DTGVSQNPRHKITKRGQNVTFRCDPISEHNRLYWYRQTLGQGPEFLTYFQNEAQLEKSRLLSDRFSAERPKGSFSTLEIQRTEQGDSAMYLCASSLLAESTDTQYFGPGTRLTVL.

The chain recombines TRBV20-1 with TRBJ2-2, with 7 nucleotides matching TRBD2. The CDR3 contains 15 residues. After removal of 3 bases from V and 2 bases from J, the junction contained 6 bases not matched to a gene. Germline V lookup: CDR1 DFQATT, CDR2 SNEGSKA (reference sequence). The CDR3 region has the DNA TGCAGTGCTAGTCCACCTAGCGGTAACACCGGGGAGCTGTTTTTT. It is translated as CSASPPSGNTGELFF.

The chain recombines TRBV5-6 with TRBJ2-7; 7 positions agree with TRBD1. Germline V gene data show CDR1 as SGHDT and CDR2 as YYEEEE. CDR3 length equals 16 residues. Losses at the gene ends were 4 bases for V and 3 bases for J; bases not matched to a gene: 13. The CDR3 DNA follows: TGTGCCAGCAGCCCACAACTTCCGGACAGGTACTACGAGCAGTACTTC. This gives the protein CASSPQLPDRYYEQYF.